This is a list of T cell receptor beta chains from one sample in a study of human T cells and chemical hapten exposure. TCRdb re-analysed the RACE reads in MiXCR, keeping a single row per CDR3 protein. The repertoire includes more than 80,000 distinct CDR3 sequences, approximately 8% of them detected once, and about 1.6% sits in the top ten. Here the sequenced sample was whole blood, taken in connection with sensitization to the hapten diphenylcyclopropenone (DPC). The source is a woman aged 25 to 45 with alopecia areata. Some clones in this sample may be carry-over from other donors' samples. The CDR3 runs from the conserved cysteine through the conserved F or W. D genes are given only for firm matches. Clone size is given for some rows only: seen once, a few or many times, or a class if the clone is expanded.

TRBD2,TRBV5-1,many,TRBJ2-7,TGCGCCAGCAGCCCCGGGACTAGCGGGCTCGAGCAGTACTTC,CASSPGTSGLEQYF
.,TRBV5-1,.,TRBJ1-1,TGCGCCAGCAGGTGGGACTTTAACACTGAAGCTTTCTTT,CASRWDFNTEAFF
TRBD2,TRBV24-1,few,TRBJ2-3,TGTGCCACCAGTGACGGGACTAGTTCTGCAGATACGCAGTATTTT,CATSDGTSSADTQYF
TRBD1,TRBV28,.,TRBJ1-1,TGTGCCAGCAGTTCCGGGACAGGGGGTAATCCGTCGGCTTTCTTT,CASSSGTGGNPSAFF
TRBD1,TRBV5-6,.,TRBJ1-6,TGTGCCAGCAGCCGGACAGGGTCGGATTCACCCCTCCACTTT,CASSRTGSDSPLHF
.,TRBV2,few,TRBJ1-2,TGTGCCAGCAGTGAAACGGATGCTAGGGGCTACACCTTC,CASSETDARGYTF
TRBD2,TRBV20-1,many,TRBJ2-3,TGCAGTGCTAGAGTGACTAGCGGGGGGGTTTTAGATACGCAGTATTTT,CSARVTSGGVLDTQYF
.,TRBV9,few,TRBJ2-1,TGTGCCAGCAGCGTAGCTACCAGCCCCCATGAGCAGTTCTTC,CASSVATSPHEQFF
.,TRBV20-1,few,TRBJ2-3,TGCAGTGCTAGCCCAAGCACAGATACGCAGTATTTT,CSASPSTDTQYF
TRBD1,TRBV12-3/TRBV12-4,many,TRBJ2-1,TGTGCCAGCAGTCGATCGGGACAGGTTTACAATGAGCAGTTCTTC,CASSRSGQVYNEQFF
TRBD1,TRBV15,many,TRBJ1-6,TGTGCCACCAGCAGCGGAAGACAGGGTAATAATTCACCCCTCCACTTT,CATSSGRQGNNSPLHF
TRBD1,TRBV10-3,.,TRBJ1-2,TGTGCCATCAGTGAGTCGTATGGGACAGGGACCCATGGCTACACCTTC,CAISESYGTGTHGYTF
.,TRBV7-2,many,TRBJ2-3,TGTGCCAGCAGCTTATTAGGGTTGGGCGGGGGCCACACAGATACGCAGTATTTT,CASSLLGLGGGHTDTQYF
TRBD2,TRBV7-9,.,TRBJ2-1,TGTGCCAGCAGCTTGGGTGGGACTAGCGGGGGGACAGACAATGAGCAGTTCTTC,CASSLGGTSGGTDNEQFF
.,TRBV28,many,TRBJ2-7,TGTGCCAGCAGGAGTGGGGGCAGGGACGGCGAGCAGTACTTC,CASRSGGRDGEQYF
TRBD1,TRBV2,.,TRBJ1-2,TGTGCCAGCAGGATACAGGGGTGGAGCTATGGCTACACCTTC,CASRIQGWSYGYTF
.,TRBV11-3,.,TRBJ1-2,TGTGCCAGCACCCGGGACGGTACTAACTATGGCTACACCTTC,CASTRDGTNYGYTF
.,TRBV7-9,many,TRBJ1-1,TGTGCCAGCAGCTTAGTTGGGATTCGCACTGAAGCTTTCTTT,CASSLVGIRTEAFF
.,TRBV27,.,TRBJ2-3,TGTGCCAGCAGTTTATCCCGACCAGATCAGCCCCAGTATTTT,CASSLSRPDQPQYF
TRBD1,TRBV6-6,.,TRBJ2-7,TGTGCCAGCAGCGGGACAGCTAGCTCCTACGAGCAGTACTTC,CASSGTASSYEQYF
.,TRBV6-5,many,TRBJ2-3,TGTGCCAGCAGTTACTCGATTTCGGATACGCAGTATTTT,CASSYSISDTQYF
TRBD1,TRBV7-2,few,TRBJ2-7,TGTGCCAGCAGCTTAGATTCGGGAGTGGGACAGGGAAGGCAGTACTTC,CASSLDSGVGQGRQYF
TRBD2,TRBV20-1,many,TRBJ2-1,TGCAGTGCTAGAGATCGGTTGAGCGGGGGGGCTCGGAATGAGCAGTTCTTC,CSARDRLSGGARNEQFF
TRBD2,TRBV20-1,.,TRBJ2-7,TGCAGTGCTGGGTTAGTCGCAGCGGGGAGGGACGAGCAGTACTTC,CSAGLVAAGRDEQYF
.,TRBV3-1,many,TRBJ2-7,TGTGCCAGCAGCCATTCTGTGAGCCTGGGATCCTACGAGCAGTACTTC,CASSHSVSLGSYEQYF
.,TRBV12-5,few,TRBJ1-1,TGTGCTAGTGGTTTGGTACAGAGTTCCACTGAAGCTTTCTTT,CASGLVQSSTEAFF
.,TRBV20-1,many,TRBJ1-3,TGCAGTGCTAGAGATTGGGTAACGCGGGATTCTGGAAACACCATATATTTT,CSARDWVTRDSGNTIYF
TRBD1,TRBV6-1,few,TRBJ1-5,TGTGCCAGCAGACCCAGGGGGTCTCCCAATCAGCCCCAGCATTTT,CASRPRGSPNQPQHF
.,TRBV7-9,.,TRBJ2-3,TGTGAAAGCAGCCGGAACGGGGGCTCTGCAGATACGCAGTATTTT,CESSRNGGSADTQYF
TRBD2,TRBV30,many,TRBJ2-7,TGTGCCTGGAGTGTACGGCTAGCGGGGCGGGAGCAGTACTTC,CAWSVRLAGREQYF
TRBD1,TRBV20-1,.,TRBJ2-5,TGCAGTACTCAAACCGGGACAGGGGGCGCGGAGACCCAGTACTTC,CSTQTGTGGAETQYF
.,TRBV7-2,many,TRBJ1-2,TGTGCCAGCAGCTTAGCCACAGCATGGCGTTTCGTAGATGGCTACACCTTC,CASSLATAWRFVDGYTF
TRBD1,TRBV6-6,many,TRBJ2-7,TGTGCCAGCGGGCCCCGGGACAGGGATTCCTACGAGCAGTACTTC,CASGPRDRDSYEQYF
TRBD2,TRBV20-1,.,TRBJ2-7,TGCAGTGCACAGACTAGCGGGGGGGCCTACGAGCAGTACTTC,CSAQTSGGAYEQYF
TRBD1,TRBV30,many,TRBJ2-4,TGTGCCTGGAGTGTACTCTCGTCAGGGGGAAACATTCAGTACTTC,CAWSVLSSGGNIQYF
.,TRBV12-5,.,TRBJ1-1,TGTGCCACCAGCAGCAACACTGAAGCTTTCTTT,CATSSNTEAFF
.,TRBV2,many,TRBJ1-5,TGTGCCAGCAGTGTGGTAAGGGGGAGCAATCAGCCCCAGCATTTT,CASSVVRGSNQPQHF
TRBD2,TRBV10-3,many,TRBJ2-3,TGTGCCAGTGGGACTAGCGGGGGGGCAGATACGCAGTATTTT,CASGTSGGADTQYF
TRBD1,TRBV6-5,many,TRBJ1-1,TGTGCCAGCAGTTACCGGGACAGGGCGTGGTGGGCTTTCTTT,CASSYRDRAWWAFF
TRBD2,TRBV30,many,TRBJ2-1,TGTGCCTGGAGTGTCCCGGGACTAGCGGGGGGCACCTACAATGAGCAGTTCTTC,CAWSVPGLAGGTYNEQFF
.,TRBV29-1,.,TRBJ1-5,TGCAGCGTTGCGGACGGCGGTAATCAGCCCCAGCATTTT,CSVADGGNQPQHF
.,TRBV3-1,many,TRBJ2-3,TGTGCCAGCAGCCAAGAATCAGCGAGTACGCAGTATTTT,CASSQESASTQYF
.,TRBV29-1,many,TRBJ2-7,TGCAGCGTGAAGGGACAAGCCTACTACGAGCAGTACTTC,CSVKGQAYYEQYF